These T cell receptor beta chains were read from a single sample in a study of Ad26.COV2.S vaccination and SARS-CoV-2 variants. Libraries were prepared by immunoSEQ multiplex PCR; TCRdb keeps only in-frame clonotypes and omits some of them. The sample carries about 350,000 clones, around nine tenths recorded once. Sequenced here: peripheral blood, sampled in a trial of Ad26.COV2.S vaccine versus placebo. Source of these receptors: a person between 18 and 60 years old who received the Ad26.COV2.S COVID-19 vaccine or a placebo. Both conserved end residues are part of each CDR3. Size tells how often a clone was seen (once, few, many) or the class of an expanded clone, and some rows leave it out.

CDR3	size	V
CASSSPGTDAYNEQFF	.	TRBV7-2
CASSLAQGYDTEAFF	.	TRBV7-9
CASSDYRDKRPIEAFF	.	TRBV25-1
CASSLDRGSGANVLTF	.	TRBV7-8
CASSQNSNTEAFF	.	TRBV18
CASSPGRGYGYTF	.	TRBV12-3/TRBV12-4
CAWSVEGNQPQHF	.	TRBV30
CASSVGTGVYNEQFF	.	TRBV9
CASSSTAPGAQHF	.	TRBV7-2
CASRQVTNEKLFF	.	TRBV2
CASSLVASGLDTQYF	.	TRBV5-1
CASSPGQGAYNEQFF	.	TRBV5-1
CAWSPGAGELFF	.	TRBV30
CATSRVGQRNTEAFF	.	TRBV15
CAISEGRPSGSYEQYF	.	TRBV10-3
CASSVGGPASGNTIYF	.	TRBV5-1
CASSLSTSGYNEQFF	.	TRBV4-1
CASSFNVDKAETQYF	.	TRBV5-5
CASSIQGTEAFF	once	TRBV19
CASSQGGTPNTEAFF	.	TRBV4-3
CASSPPGGYEQYF	.	TRBV4-1
CASTHRGLVVRTDTQYF	.	TRBV23-1
CASNDGGGFNEQFF	.	TRBV19
CAGDRDRGGETQYF	once	TRBV2
CASSLAVGQGGRPLFF	.	TRBV7-2
CASSQGSAGRPYEQYF	.	TRBV4-1
CASSLAGFQPQHF	few	TRBV28
CASRLTGSVSQPQHF	few	TRBV6-5
CATSRVDSYEQYF	.	TRBV15
CASSLSPHEQYF	.	TRBV13
CASSQDLGPGGNQPQHF	.	TRBV3-1/TRBV3-2
CASSWRGGPDTQYF	.	TRBV7-9
CASSSSGDGRDTQYF	.	TRBV6-5
CASRVTGTQPQHF	few	TRBV28
CAWTNTDTQYF	.	TRBV30
CASSLGPGTGEYGYTF	.	TRBV11-2
CASSYPSTQDGYTF	.	TRBV6-6
CASSKIPRGQPQHF	.	TRBV21-1
CASSQGGQGSYEQYF	.	TRBV4-1
CASSLGTGGISIYGYTF	few	TRBV7-8
CASSEVAGLPTGEYF	.	TRBV6-1
CASKTAPNTGELFF	.	TRBV19
CASSLGLTTYGYTF	.	TRBV5-1
CASSGGPNPSYEQYF	.	TRBV9
CASSYDGGSTEQYF	.	TRBV6-6
CASSDSGKQGHEQFF	.	TRBV6-4
CATSRAQGEPNEKLFF	once	TRBV15
CASSTAGVRPNEQFF	once	TRBV11-2
CASSLVRASSGNTIYF	.	TRBV7-2
CASSPGSPEQYF	.	TRBV12-3/TRBV12-4
CASSVVGGLYNEQFF	.	TRBV9
CASSGLNEGYTF	.	TRBV5-6
CASSLVSVGTEAFF	.	TRBV5-8
CASSERMGGALDAGTEAFF	.	TRBV6-1
CASTQWTGGHTDTQYF	.	TRBV5-4